What follows is one T cell receptor (beta chain) and its context. Its antigen is undetermined. Repertoires were generated with immunoSEQ multiplex PCR, while TCRdb's copy carries only in-frame clones and drops some. The data contain roughly 60,000 clones, about 80% of them seen just once; the ten biggest clones take up 6% to 6.5%. The source of the sample is a study of a mutant IDH1 vaccine in newly diagnosed glioma. The overall study: With temozolomide cycles, or 4-6 weeks after radiotherapy alone, vaccination was started. Beforehand, treatment had been radiotherapy, temozolomide, or both; the majority received both. Of the patients given treatment, approximately 62% were male and approximately 38% were female, and a mean age of roughly 40 years was recorded.

CDR1 and CDR2 (germline): SQVTM, ANQGSEA. Between the trimmed V and J ends, which lost 4 bases and 0 bases, there was a span of 13 bases. The CDR3 has 15 residues. As for time point: week 23, last vaccination. Each vaccine dose was 300 ug of mutant IDH1 20-mer peptide, with topical imiquimod. This TCR was recovered from a man aged 35-49 years with glioma. The chain employs TRBV29-1 and TRBJ1-5; no firm D call. Material: PBMCs, obtained from a glioma patient whose treatment included an IDH1 peptide vaccine. The CDR3 sequence is CSVVDGPDSNQPQHF. The CDR3 region has the DNA TGCAGCGTTGTGGATGGGCCAGATAGCAATCAGCCCCAGCATTTT. Filled out from reference TRBV29-1 and TRBJ1-5, the complete variable domain reads SAVISQKPSRDICQRGTSLTIQCQVDSQVTMMFWYRQQPGQSLTLIATANQGSEATYESGFVIDKFPISRPNLTFSTLTVSNMSPEDSSIYLCSVVDGPDSNQPQHFGDGTRLSIL.